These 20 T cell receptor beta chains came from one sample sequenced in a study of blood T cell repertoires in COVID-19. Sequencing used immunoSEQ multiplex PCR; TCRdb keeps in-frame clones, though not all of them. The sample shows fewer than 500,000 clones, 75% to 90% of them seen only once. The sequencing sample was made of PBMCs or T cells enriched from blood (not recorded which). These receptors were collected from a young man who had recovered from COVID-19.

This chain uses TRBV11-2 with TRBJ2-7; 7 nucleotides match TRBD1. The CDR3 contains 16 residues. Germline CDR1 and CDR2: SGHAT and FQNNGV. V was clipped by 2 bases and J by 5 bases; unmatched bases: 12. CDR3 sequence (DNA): TGTGCCAGCAGCTTAACCCCCGGACAGGTTCATAACGAGCAGTACTTC. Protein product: CASSLTPGQVHNEQYF.

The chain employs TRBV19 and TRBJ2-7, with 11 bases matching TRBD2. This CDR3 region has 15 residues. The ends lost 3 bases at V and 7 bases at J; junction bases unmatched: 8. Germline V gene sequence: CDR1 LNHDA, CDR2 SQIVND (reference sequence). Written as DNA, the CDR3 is TGTGCCAGTAGTATTTCTCTAGCGGGAGGTCGTGAGCAGTACTTC. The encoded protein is CASSISLAGGREQYF.

The CDR3 nucleotides are TGTGCCAGCTCACATACTTCTCGGACAGTAGGGTCCAATCAGCCCCAGCATTTT. Protein: CASSHTSRTVGSNQPQHF. The V call is TRBV18, the J call TRBJ1-5; weak D call: TRBD1 (6 bases). In germline, CDR1 is KGHSH, CDR2 LQKENI. CDR3 length equals 18 residues. Trimming pared 4 bases from V and 3 bases from J, leaving 22 bases between.

CDR3 protein: CASSDELAGITDTQYF. The CDR3, as DNA: TGTGCCAGCAGCGACGAACTAGCGGGGATCACAGATACGCAGTATTTT. The V and J genes are TRBV28 and TRBJ2-3; TRBD2 aligns across 10 bases. Trimming took 6 bases from V and 2 from J; bases not matched to a gene: 8. The CDR3 is 16 amino acids. Germline lookup yields CDR1 MDHEN and CDR2 SYDVKM.

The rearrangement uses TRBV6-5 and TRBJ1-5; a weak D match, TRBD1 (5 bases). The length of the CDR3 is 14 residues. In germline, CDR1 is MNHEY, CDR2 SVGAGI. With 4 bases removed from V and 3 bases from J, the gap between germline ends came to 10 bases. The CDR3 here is CASSWNRFNQPQHF. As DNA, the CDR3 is TGTGCCAGCAGTTGGAACAGGTTCAATCAGCCCCAGCATTTT.

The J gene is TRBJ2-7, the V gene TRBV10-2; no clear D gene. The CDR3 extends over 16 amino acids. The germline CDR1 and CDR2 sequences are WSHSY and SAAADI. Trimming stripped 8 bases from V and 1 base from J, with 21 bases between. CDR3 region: CASGIDPSVPSYEQYF. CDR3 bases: TGCGCCAGCGGAATCGACCCCAGCGTACCATCCTACGAGCAGTACTTC.

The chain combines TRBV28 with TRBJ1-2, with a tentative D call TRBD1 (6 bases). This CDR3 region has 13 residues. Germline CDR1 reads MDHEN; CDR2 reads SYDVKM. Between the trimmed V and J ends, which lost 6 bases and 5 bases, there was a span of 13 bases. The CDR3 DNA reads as TGTGCCAGCAGGACCGGGACACCTTATGGCTACACCTTC. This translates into CASRTGTPYGYTF.

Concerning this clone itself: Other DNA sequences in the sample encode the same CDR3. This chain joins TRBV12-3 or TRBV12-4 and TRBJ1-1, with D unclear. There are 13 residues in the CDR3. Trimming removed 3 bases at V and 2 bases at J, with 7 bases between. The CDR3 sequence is CASSFSLNTEAFF. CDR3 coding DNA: TGTGCCAGCAGTTTTAGTCTCAACACTGAAGCTTTCTTT.

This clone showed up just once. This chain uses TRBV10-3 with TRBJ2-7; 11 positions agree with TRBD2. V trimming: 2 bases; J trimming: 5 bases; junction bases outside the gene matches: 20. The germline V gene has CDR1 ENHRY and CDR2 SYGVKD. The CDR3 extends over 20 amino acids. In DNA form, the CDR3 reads TGTGCCATCAGTGAGCTCTTACAGCCGGGACTAGCGGAGGGGCGGGACGAGCAGTACTTC. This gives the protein CAISELLQPGLAEGRDEQYF.

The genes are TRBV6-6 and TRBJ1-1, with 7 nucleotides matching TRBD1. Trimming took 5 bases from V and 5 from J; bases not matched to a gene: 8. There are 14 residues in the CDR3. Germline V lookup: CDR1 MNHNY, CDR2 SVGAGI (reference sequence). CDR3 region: CASSGQDWGTEAFF. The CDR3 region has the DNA TGTGCCAGCAGTGGACAGGATTGGGGGACTGAAGCTTTCTTT.

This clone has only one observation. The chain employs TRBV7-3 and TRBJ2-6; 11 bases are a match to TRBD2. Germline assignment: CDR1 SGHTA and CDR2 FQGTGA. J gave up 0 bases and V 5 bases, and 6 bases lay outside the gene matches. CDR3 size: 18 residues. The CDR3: CASSKRLAGNSGANVLTF. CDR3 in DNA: TGTGCCAGCAGCAAAAGACTAGCGGGGAACTCTGGGGCCAACGTCCTGACTTTC.

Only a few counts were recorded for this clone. The CDR3 protein is CASKARGLDLDSSNQPQHF. Here the CDR3 DNA reads TGTGCCAGCAAAGCCAGGGGGCTCGATTTGGATAGTAGCAATCAGCCCCAGCATTTT. The chain couples TRBV27 to TRBJ1-5, with TRBD1 matching over 8 bases. The V and J ends lost 7 bases and 0 bases, in that order; junction bases with no gene match: 17. Germline V CDR1 and CDR2: MNHEY, SMNVEV (reference sequence). The CDR3 contains 19 residues.

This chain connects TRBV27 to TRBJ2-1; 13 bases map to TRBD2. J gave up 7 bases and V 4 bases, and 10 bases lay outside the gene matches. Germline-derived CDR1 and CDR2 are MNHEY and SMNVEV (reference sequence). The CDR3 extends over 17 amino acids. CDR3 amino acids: CASSSGLAGVKRNEQFF. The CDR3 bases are TGTGCCAGCAGTTCCGGACTAGCGGGAGTTAAAAGGAATGAGCAGTTCTTC.

The CDR3 sequence: CASSQDRVLEANVLTF. CDR3 sequence (DNA): TGCGCCAGCAGCCAAGACAGGGTTCTGGAGGCCAACGTCCTGACTTTC. V usage is TRBV4-1 and J usage is TRBJ2-6; a possible D gene is TRBD1 (5 bases). The CDR3 sequence is 16 residues long. Between the trimmed V and J ends, which lost 0 bases and 6 bases, there was a span of 12 bases. The germline gives CDR1 MGHRA, CDR2 YSYEKL.

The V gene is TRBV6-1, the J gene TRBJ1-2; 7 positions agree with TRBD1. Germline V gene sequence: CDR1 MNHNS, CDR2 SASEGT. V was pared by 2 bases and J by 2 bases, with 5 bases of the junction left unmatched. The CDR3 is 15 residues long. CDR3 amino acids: CASSEWAGGNYGYTF. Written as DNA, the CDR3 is TGTGCCAGCAGTGAATGGGCAGGGGGAAACTATGGCTACACCTTC.

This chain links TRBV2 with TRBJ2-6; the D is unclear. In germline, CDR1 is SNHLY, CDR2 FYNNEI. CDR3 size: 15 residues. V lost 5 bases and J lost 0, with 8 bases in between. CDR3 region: CASSFQASGANVLTF. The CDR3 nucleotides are TGTGCCAGCAGTTTCCAGGCCTCTGGGGCCAACGTCCTGACTTTC.

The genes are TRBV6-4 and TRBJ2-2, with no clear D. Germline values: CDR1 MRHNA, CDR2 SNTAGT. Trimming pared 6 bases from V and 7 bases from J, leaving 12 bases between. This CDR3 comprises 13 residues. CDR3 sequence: CASSSTMLGELFF. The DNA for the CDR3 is TGTGCCAGCAGCTCCACTATGCTCGGGGAGCTGTTTTTT.

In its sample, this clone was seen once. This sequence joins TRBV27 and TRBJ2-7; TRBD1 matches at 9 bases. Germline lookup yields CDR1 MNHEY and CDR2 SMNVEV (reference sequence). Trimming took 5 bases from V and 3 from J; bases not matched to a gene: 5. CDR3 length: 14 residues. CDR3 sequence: CASSRKDRGYEQYF. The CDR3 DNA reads TGTGCCAGCAGTCGCAAGGACAGGGGCTACGAGCAGTACTTC.

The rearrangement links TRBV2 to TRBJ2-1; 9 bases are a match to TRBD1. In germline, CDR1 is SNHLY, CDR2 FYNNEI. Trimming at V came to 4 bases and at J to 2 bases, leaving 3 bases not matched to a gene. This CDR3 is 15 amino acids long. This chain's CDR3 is CASSADRGTYNEQFF. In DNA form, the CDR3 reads TGTGCCAGCAGTGCCGACAGGGGGACCTACAATGAGCAGTTCTTC.

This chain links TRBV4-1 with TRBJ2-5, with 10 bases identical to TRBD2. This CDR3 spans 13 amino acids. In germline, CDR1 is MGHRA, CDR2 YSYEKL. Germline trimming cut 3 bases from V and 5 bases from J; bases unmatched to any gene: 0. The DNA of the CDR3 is TGCGCCAGCAGCCAGGGACTAGCGGAGACCCAGTACTTC. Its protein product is CASSQGLAETQYF.